This T cell receptor (beta chain) is from a study of shared clonotypes between healthy human individuals. At the level of the study: Three plates were used per donor for CD4 naive, three for CD4 memory, two for CD8 naive and one for CD8 memory.

CD8 cells regarded as naive lacked CD45RO, were positively chosen for CCR7, and omitted terminally differentiated effector memory CD45RA+ cells. The study's findings and limits: A generally larger estimated richness was seen in naive subsets than in memory subsets. A handful of donors had roughly 5% of their naive CD4 clonotypes in common.

CDR1 is MNHEY, CDR2 SMNVEV, per germline (reference sequence). The CDR3 spans 14 residues. Between the trimmed V and J ends, which lost 5 bases and 1 base, there was a span of 6 bases. It was across several immunoSEQ plates that each subset's genomic DNA was evenly split. Profiling relied on immunoSEQ multiplex PCR, and the TCRdb table lists in-frame clones only, not all of them. The sample lists around 600,000 clones; about 95% were seen once. Note on this clone: Its matching antigen is unknown.

This TCR was sampled from a woman aged 25-40 years in good health. The chain joins TRBV27 to TRBJ2-6, with D unresolved. Material: naive CD8+ T cells sorted from blood. The CDR3 loop reads CASSHRSGANVLTF. CDR3 DNA sequence: TGTGCCAGCAGTCATAGATCTGGGGCCAACGTCCTGACTTTC.